These 9 T cell receptor beta chains came from one sample sequenced in a study of blood T cell repertoires in COVID-19. Measured with immunoSEQ multiplex PCR; TCRdb has only the in-frame clones, and not every one. The table records hundreds of thousands of clones, over 75% of them present only once. The sequenced sample consisted of PBMCs or T cells enriched from blood (not recorded which). These TCRs come from a man younger than 40 who had recovered from COVID-19.

The V call is TRBV9, the J call TRBJ2-2, with TRBD1 as a possible D gene (6 bases). The CDR3 sequence is 15 residues long. In germline, CDR1 is SGDLS, CDR2 YYNGEE. V lost 4 bases and J lost 1, with 11 bases in between. This chain's CDR3 is CASSLLGGNTGELFF. The CDR3 nucleotides read TGTGCCAGCAGCCTTTTAGGGGGGAACACCGGGGAGCTGTTTTTT.

The table lists this clone with a few counts. At one end, the junction sequence differs from germline, possibly due to a read error. The chain employs TRBV5-6 and TRBJ2-1; 7 nucleotides agree with TRBD1. Per germline, CDR1 SGHDT and CDR2 YYEEEE. The CDR3 sequence is 12 residues long. As DNA, the CDR3 is TGTGCCAGCAGCTGGCCGACAGGGCTGGGGGTCTTC. As protein: CASSWPTGLGVF.

The chain employs TRBV12-3 or TRBV12-4 and TRBJ2-1; no reliable D call. The V gene lost 5 bases and the J gene lost 7 bases, with 9 bases spanning the gap. This CDR3 is 12 amino acids long. The CDR3 region is CASSISRNEQFF. Written as DNA, the CDR3 is TGTGCCAGCAGTATCTCGAGGAATGAGCAGTTCTTC.

J is TRBJ2-5 and V is TRBV18; 7 bases align to TRBD1. The CDR3 length is 16 residues. After removal of 3 bases from V and 4 bases from J, the junction contained 11 bases not matched to a gene. The V gene's germline CDR1 is KGHSH and CDR2 LQKENI. The CDR3 DNA follows: TGTGCCAGCTCACCGCCCCGACAGGGTTACGGAGAGACCCAGTACTTC. Amino acid sequence: CASSPPRQGYGETQYF.

This clone was counted a single time. The CDR3 reads CASRTPGHPRGYTF. CDR3 in DNA: TGTGCCAGCAGAACCCCGGGACATCCCAGGGGCTACACCTTC. The chain carries TRBV6-5 and TRBJ1-2, with a weak D call TRBD1 (6 bases). This CDR3 spans 14 amino acids. Trimming removed 6 bases from V and 8 bases from J, with 19 bases in between. Germline CDR1 and CDR2: MNHEY and SVGAGI.

In its sample, this clone was seen once. The V and J genes are TRBV30 and TRBJ1-1; a weak D match, TRBD1 (6 bases). The length of the CDR3 is 14 residues. The ends were cut back, 2 bases at V and 4 bases at J, with 14 bases in the middle. CDR1 and CDR2 (germline): GTSNPN, SVGIG (reference sequence). The CDR3 nucleotides are TGTGCCTGGAGTCCGACAGGTAGAGTCACTGAAGCTTTCTTT. It encodes CAWSPTGRVTEAFF.

J is TRBJ2-7 and V is TRBV27, with 14 bases identical to TRBD2. CDR3 length equals 14 residues. Per the germline V gene, CDR1 is MNHEY and CDR2 is SMNVEV (reference sequence). With 5 bases clipped from V and 6 bases from J, the junction kept 3 bases outside the gene matches. CDR3 bases: TGTGCCAGCAGTCACGGGACTAGCGGGAGCGAGCAGTACTTC. Its translation: CASSHGTSGSEQYF.

CDR3 residues: CASRPGQGDQQYF. In DNA, the CDR3 is TGCGCCAGCAGACCGGGACAGGGGGACCAGCAGTACTTC. The chain links TRBV4-1 to TRBJ2-7; TRBD1 matches 11 bases. This CDR3 has 13 residues. Trimming cost V 6 bases and J 8 bases; bases outside gene matches: 6. The germline gives CDR1 MGHRA, CDR2 YSYEKL.

This rearrangement joins TRBV28 to TRBJ2-5; TRBD1 is a possible D gene (5 bases). Germline V gives CDR1 MDHEN, CDR2 SYDVKM. The V end lost 8 bases, the J end lost 7 bases, and 17 bases lay between the germline ends. The CDR3 extends over 13 amino acids. The chain's CDR3 is CASERQGSLTQYF. DNA for the CDR3: TGTGCCAGCGAGCGTCAGGGCTCGCTGACCCAGTACTTC.